Below, 26 T cell receptor beta chains from the same sample are listed, as sequenced in a study of blood T cells in healthy people across ages. The authors ran a second PCR of 7 to 11 cycles using a sample-barcoded 5' primer and a J-beta primer mix. A single record per CDR3 protein comes from TCRdb applying MiXCR to the 5' RACE reads. The data show approximately 1,000,000 distinct CDR3 sequences, 35% to 45% seen once. The sequenced material came from blood. The receptors stem from a man younger than 30 in good health.

The CDR3 region has the DNA TGTGCCAGCAGCGCAGACACGAACACCGGGGAGCTGTTTTTT. This translates into CASSADTNTGELFF. The V gene is TRBV9, the J gene TRBJ2-2; D is unclear. This CDR3 has 14 residues. Germline CDR1 is SGDLS and CDR2 is YYNGEE. Trimming stripped 3 bases from V and 0 bases from J, with 6 bases between.

This clonotype was observed a few times. This chain joins TRBV10-3 and TRBJ1-1; the D gene is possibly TRBD1 (5 bases). The CDR3 has 16 residues. The V and J ends lost 0 bases and 3 bases respectively, with 14 bases between them. Germline CDR1 ENHRY, CDR2 SYGVKD. CDR3: CAISESVRGGDTEAFF. The CDR3 bases are TGTGCCATCAGTGAGTCAGTAAGGGGTGGGGACACTGAAGCTTTCTTT.

This sequence joins TRBV3-1 and TRBJ1-1, with D hard to call. This CDR3 is 13 amino acids long. Between the trimmed V and J ends, which lost 1 base and 6 bases, there was a span of 9 bases. Germline CDR1 reads LGHDT; CDR2 reads YNNKEL (reference sequence). CDR3 residues: CASSQASFAEAFF. The CDR3 coding sequence is TGTGCCAGCAGCCAAGCCTCCTTCGCTGAAGCTTTCTTT.

The CDR3 reads CASSYDNPTSGQISYEQYF. The CDR3 coding sequence is TGTGCCAGCAGTTACGACAACCCTACTAGCGGACAAATCTCCTACGAGCAGTACTTC. This sequence joins TRBV6-2 or TRBV6-3 and TRBJ2-7, with 8 bases fitting TRBD2. The trim removed 2 bases at V and 0 bases at J, leaving 15 bases unmatched. Germline CDR1 is MNHEY and CDR2 is SVGEGT. The CDR3 is 19 residues long.

CDR3 nucleotide sequence: TGTGCCAGCAGCTGGCGATGGGACTACACAGATACGCAGTATTTT. Residues: CASSWRWDYTDTQYF. This chain uses TRBV5-5 with TRBJ2-3, with TRBD2 identical over 7 bases. CDR3 length equals 15 residues. Germline values: CDR1 SGHKS, CDR2 YYEKEE (reference sequence). Trimming cost V 3 bases and J 2 bases; bases outside gene matches: 6.

The chain links TRBV7-2 to TRBJ2-7; unclear D gene. The germline gives CDR1 SGHTA, CDR2 FQGNSA. V was pared by 5 bases and J by 5 bases, with 10 bases between. The CDR3 has 12 residues. The CDR3 here is CASSPGRNEQYF. CDR3 DNA sequence: TGTGCCAGCAGCCCGGGTCGGAACGAGCAGTACTTC.

The V and J genes are TRBV7-9 and TRBJ2-5; 9 nucleotides match TRBD1. This CDR3 has 14 residues. Per germline, CDR1 SEHNR and CDR2 FQNEAQ (reference sequence). J was trimmed by 5 bases and V by 5 bases; bases with no gene match: 6. This CDR3 is CASSQGTGLETQYF. CDR3 nucleotide sequence: TGTGCCAGCAGCCAAGGGACAGGGTTGGAGACCCAGTACTTC.

This clonotype was picked up a small number of times. The gene calls are TRBV6-1 and TRBJ2-7, with D uncertain. V lost 3 bases to trimming and J lost 6 bases, with 6 bases between them. The germline gives CDR1 MNHNS, CDR2 SASEGT. The CDR3 runs to 11 residues. The CDR3 here is CASSELVEQYF. CDR3 bases: TGTGCCAGCAGTGAGCTAGTCGAGCAGTACTTC.

This clonotype was seen a few times. V gene TRBV4-3 combines with J gene TRBJ1-5; D not resolved. The CDR3 has 16 amino acids. Germline loops: CDR1 LGHNA, CDR2 YSLEER. Deletions cut 0 bases from V and 0 bases from J, with 9 bases between. The CDR3 reads CASSQDVTHSNQPQHF. CDR3 coding DNA: TGCGCCAGCAGCCAAGATGTGACACATAGCAATCAGCCCCAGCATTTT.

This chain uses TRBV6-4 with TRBJ1-1, with a weak D call TRBD1 (6 bases). The CDR3 has 15 amino acids. V was pared by 3 bases and J by 5 bases, with 16 bases between. Per germline, CDR1 MRHNA and CDR2 SNTAGT. The CDR3, as DNA: TGTGCCAGCAGTGAATTTTATGGGGGGCGTACTGAAGCTTTCTTT. Its protein product is CASSEFYGGRTEAFF.

This clonotype was recorded a few times. The chain recombines TRBV20-1 with TRBJ2-7; 7 nucleotides agree with TRBD1. V was pared by 7 bases and J by 7 bases, with 16 bases of the junction left unmatched. CDR1 DFQATT and CDR2 SNEGSKA come from the germline V gene (reference sequence). This CDR3 contains 14 residues. CDR3 sequence: CSGKGQSSYNEQYF. The CDR3 nucleotides are TGCAGTGGAAAGGGACAGAGCTCCTACAATGAGCAGTACTTC.

This chain links TRBV12-3 or TRBV12-4 with TRBJ1-4; TRBD1 is a possible D gene (5 bases). The CDR3 contains 16 residues. With 1 base removed from V and 0 bases from J, the gap between germline ends came to 9 bases. DNA of the CDR3: TGTGCCAGCAGTTTAGGAGGGGCCTCAACTAATGAAAAACTGTTTTTT. Encoded protein: CASSLGGASTNEKLFF.

This clonotype was picked up a small number of times. The J gene is TRBJ2-7, the V gene TRBV12-3 or TRBV12-4, with D uncertain. The CDR3 has 13 amino acids. V gave up 0 bases and J gave up 3 bases, with 6 bases separating them. CDR3 sequence (DNA): TGTGCCAGCAGTTTAGCGCCCGGCTACGAGCAGTACTTC. Amino acids: CASSLAPGYEQYF.

The chain uses TRBV6-2 or TRBV6-3 and TRBJ2-1, with unresolved D. V gave up 5 bases and J gave up 4 bases, with 9 bases separating them. The CDR3 is 13 residues long. CDR1 and CDR2 from the germline V gene are MNHEY and SVGEGT. For the CDR3, the DNA is TGTGCCAGCAGTGACGGCCTATACAATGAGCAGTTCTTC. Translation gives CASSDGLYNEQFF.

The gene calls are TRBV29-1 and TRBJ2-1, with D possibly matching TRBD2 (5 bases). Looked up from germline, CDR1 is SQVTM and CDR2 is ANQGSEA. V lost 3 bases and J lost 5, with 8 bases in between. The CDR3 consists of 12 residues. The chain's CDR3 is CSVESGNNEQFF. The CDR3 DNA reads TGCAGCGTTGAGTCCGGGAACAATGAGCAGTTCTTC.

This clonotype was found many times. This chain links TRBV29-1 with TRBJ1-1; D gene ambiguous. The CDR3 has 12 amino acids. The V end lost 3 bases, the J end lost 1 base, and 6 bases lay between the germline ends. The V gene's germline CDR1 is SQVTM and CDR2 ANQGSEA. In DNA, the CDR3 is TGCAGCGTTGATGGGCGGAACACTGAAGCTTTCTTT. It translates to CSVDGRNTEAFF.

J is TRBJ1-1 and V is TRBV27; the D is unclear. CDR3 length equals 14 residues. The V end was cut by 8 bases, the J end by 2 bases, with 15 bases between. Looked up from germline, CDR1 is MNHEY and CDR2 is SMNVEV (reference sequence). The CDR3: CASASRRSNTEAFF. In DNA, the CDR3 is TGTGCCAGCGCCTCACGTCGTTCCAACACTGAAGCTTTCTTT.

This clonotype was detected a few times. The V and J genes are TRBV29-1 and TRBJ2-2; D gene uncertain. CDR3 size: 14 residues. The germline gives CDR1 SQVTM, CDR2 ANQGSEA. Trimming left V 4 bases short and J 7 bases short, with 16 bases between. The CDR3 DNA follows: TGCAGCGTTGGCGATTCGGGCGCGGTCGGGGAGCTGTTTTTT. Its translation is CSVGDSGAVGELFF.

The CDR3 spells CASSPLGESPANYGYTF. CDR3 coding DNA: TGTGCCAGCAGCCCTTTAGGGGAGAGCCCTGCTAACTATGGCTACACCTTC. The genes are TRBV9 and TRBJ1-2; a weak D match, TRBD1 (5 bases). CDR3 length: 17 amino acids. V was clipped by 4 bases and J by 0 bases, with 19 bases between them. The germline V gene has CDR1 SGDLS and CDR2 YYNGEE.

This clonotype was counted at least ten times. V and J are TRBV4-2 and TRBJ2-7, with D possibly matching TRBD1 (6 bases). The CDR3 has 15 residues. The V end lost 0 bases, the J end lost 1 base, and 10 bases lay between the germline ends. From germline, CDR1 is LGHNA and CDR2 YNFKEQ. CDR3 region: CASSQDLDSSYEQYF. DNA of the CDR3: TGTGCCAGCAGCCAAGATTTGGACAGTTCCTACGAGCAGTACTTC.

On this clonotype itself: A read error may account for a junction end that differs from germline. The chain combines TRBV14 with TRBJ2-3, with 8 bases aligning to TRBD2. Germline CDR1 reads SGHDN; CDR2 reads FVKESK. The CDR3 loop spans 16 amino acids. CDR3 bases: TGTTCCAGCAGCCAGTATCGGGGACTAGGAAGTGATACGCAGTATTTT. Its protein product is CSSSQYRGLGSDTQYF. The variable domain in full, with the rest retrieved from reference TRBV14 and TRBJ2-3, is EAGVTQFPSHSVIEKGQTVTLRCDPISGHDNLYWYRRVMGKEIKFLLHFVKESKQDESGMPNNRFLAERTGGTYSTLKVQPAELEDSGVYFCSSSQYRGLGSDTQYFGPGTRLTVL.

This clonotype has a handful of counts. The chain employs TRBV20-1 and TRBJ1-1, with 9 positions matching TRBD1. Germline assignment: CDR1 DFQATT and CDR2 SNEGSKA (reference sequence). V lost 1 base to trimming and J lost 2 bases; unmatched junction nucleotides: 2. This CDR3 is built from 14 residues. CDR3 bases: TGCAGTGCTAGAGTGGGACAGGGAAACACTGAAGCTTTCTTT. Encoded protein: CSARVGQGNTEAFF.

The genes are TRBV12-3 or TRBV12-4 and TRBJ1-5, with D possibly matching TRBD1 (6 bases). The CDR3 runs to 14 residues. Trimming took 3 bases from V and 5 from J, leaving 11 bases between them. CDR3 bases: TGTGCCAGCAGTTTCAGGGGTGACGATCAGCCCCAGCATTTT. Its translation: CASSFRGDDQPQHF.

The chain links TRBV6-2 or TRBV6-3 to TRBJ1-4; no clear D. Per germline, CDR1 MNHEY and CDR2 SVGEGT. The CDR3 loop spans 13 amino acids. V lost 6 bases and J lost 5, with 10 bases in between. CDR3 region: CASSPLWNEKLFF. For the CDR3, the DNA is TGTGCCAGCAGCCCACTGTGGAATGAAAAACTGTTTTTT.

This clonotype was counted between two and nine times. The V and J genes are TRBV15 and TRBJ1-5; D is possibly TRBD1 (5 bases). The germline V and J ends were trimmed by 3 bases and 2 bases, with 11 bases remaining between them. The CDR3 sequence is 15 residues long. Germline assignment: CDR1 LNHNV and CDR2 YYDKDF (reference sequence). CDR3 DNA sequence: TGTGCCACCAGCAGTCCGCCGACAGGCAATCAGCCCCAGCATTTT. The encoded protein is CATSSPPTGNQPQHF.

Comment on this clonotype: The junction shows a germline mismatch at one end, possibly a read error. The rearrangement uses TRBV29-1 and TRBJ1-1; 7 nucleotides match TRBD1. The CDR3 extends over 17 amino acids. Germline V CDR1 and CDR2: SQVTM, ANQGSEA. The CDR3 loop is CSVEGYRGGNVNTEAFF. The CDR3 nucleotides are TGCAGCGTGGAAGGGTACAGGGGAGGTAACGTGAACACTGAAGCTTTCTTT. Together with reference TRBV29-1 and TRBJ1-1, the CDR3 gives the full variable domain: SAVISQKPSRDICQRGTSLTIQCQVDSQVTMMFWYRQQPGQSLTLIATANQGSEATYESGFVIDKFPISRPNLTFSTLTVSNMSPEDSSIYLCSVEGYRGGNVNTEAFFGQGTRLTVV.